This TCR beta chain was sequenced during a study of Ad26.COV2.S vaccination and SARS-CoV-2 variants. Study context: Participant was drawn from the COV1001 Ad26.COV2.S trial arm.

Germline trimming cut 0 bases from V and 7 bases from J; bases unmatched to any gene: 1. The CDR3 has 12 residues. CDR1 is SGHNT and CDR2 is YYREEE in the germline V gene (reference sequence). Indicated treatment: roughly 18 received Ad26.COV2.S at low or high dose, single or two shots; 5 received placebo; per-sample allocation not given. Collection of the samples took place on day 63 after the first injection of vaccine or placebo. Clones were sequenced by immunoSEQ multiplex PCR, and TCRdb holds only the in-frame ones, with some missing. The sample consists of a few hundred thousand clones, around 85% of them appearing once.

V gene TRBV5-4 combines with J gene TRBJ2-7, with 7 positions matching TRBD1. The source is a person aged 18-65 years who received the Ad26.COV2.S COVID-19 vaccine or a placebo. The source was peripheral blood, collected in a trial of Ad26.COV2.S vaccine versus placebo. CDR3 loop: CASSLVDREQYF. The CDR3 nucleotides read TGTGCCAGCAGCTTGGTGGACAGGGAGCAGTACTTC.